These 18 T cell receptor beta chains share one sample of origin, sequenced in a study of blood T cell repertoires in COVID-19. The data were produced by immunoSEQ multiplex PCR, yet TCRdb's version contains in-frame clones alone and is incomplete. The sample contains about 140,000 clones, around 81% of which appear only once. Sequencing was done on a sample of peripheral blood. All receptors come from a woman in her 50s with acute or convalescent COVID-19.

The rearrangement joins TRBV29-1 to TRBJ1-1; TRBD1 matches at 9 bases. V lost 4 bases, J lost 5 bases, and 17 bases stayed unmatched. This CDR3 has 17 residues. Germline V CDR1 and CDR2: SQVTM, ANQGSEA. The CDR3: CSVVGGDRGKGVTEAFF. The CDR3 nucleotides are TGCAGCGTTGTTGGTGGTGACAGGGGGAAGGGCGTGACTGAAGCTTTCTTT.

The rearrangement links TRBV9 to TRBJ1-6, with TRBD1 matching over 8 bases. Germline V gene lookup returns CDR1 SGDLS and CDR2 YYNGEE. Germline trimming cut 3 bases from V and 7 bases from J; bases unmatched to any gene: 9. CDR3 size: 16 residues. The CDR3: CASSDVDRAANSPLHF. CDR3 DNA: TGTGCCAGCAGCGACGTGGACAGGGCCGCCAATTCACCCCTCCACTTT.

This clone was detected only once. The rearrangement uses TRBV7-3 and TRBJ1-1; no definite D call. Germline CDR1 is SGHTA and CDR2 is FQGTGA. V was trimmed by 3 bases and J by 1 base, leaving 6 bases between them. The CDR3 consists of 13 residues. The CDR3 bases are TGTGCCAGCAGCTTGAGAAGGAACACTGAAGCTTTCTTT. Encoded protein: CASSLRRNTEAFF.

The gene calls are TRBV24-1 and TRBJ2-3; 11 bases are shared with TRBD2. Germline V CDR1 and CDR2: KGHDR, SFDVKD. This CDR3 is 16 amino acids long. V shed 4 bases, J shed 4 bases, and the junction held 6 bases outside the gene matches. Here the CDR3 DNA reads TGTGCCACCAGTGACTCGCTAGCGGGGGGCTCAGATACGCAGTATTTT. Amino acids: CATSDSLAGGSDTQYF.

The CDR3 loop is CASSFRDRTWNEKLFF. In DNA form, the CDR3 reads TGTGCCAGCAGTTTCCGGGACAGAACTTGGAATGAAAAACTGTTTTTT. The chain carries TRBV28 and TRBJ1-4; TRBD1 matches at 7 bases. The CDR3 has 16 residues. After removal of 3 bases from V and 5 bases from J, the junction contained 9 bases not matched to a gene. From germline, CDR1 is MDHEN and CDR2 SYDVKM.

The V and J genes are TRBV11-2 and TRBJ1-1; the D gene is possibly TRBD1 (5 bases). CDR3 length: 14 residues. Per germline, CDR1 SGHAT and CDR2 FQNNGV. V was cut by 1 base and J by 1 base, with 7 bases left in between. CDR3 bases: TGTGCCAGCAGCTTAGGCGGACAGAACACTGAAGCTTTCTTT. Residues: CASSLGGQNTEAFF.

The table lists this clone with a few counts. The chain has TRBV6-5 and TRBJ1-5; D is unresolved. Germline CDR1 MNHEY, CDR2 SVGAGI. Between the trimmed V and J ends, which lost 3 bases and 8 bases, there was a span of 11 bases. This CDR3 is built from 13 residues. The CDR3 sequence: CASSYKRGKPQHF. For the CDR3, the DNA is TGTGCCAGCAGTTATAAGCGGGGAAAGCCCCAGCATTTT.

This chain uses TRBV7-9 with TRBJ1-1; 7 nucleotides agree with TRBD1. The CDR3 is 15 amino acids. With V trimmed by 7 bases and J by 8 bases, 16 bases remained unmatched. CDR1 and CDR2 (germline): SEHNR, FQNEAQ (reference sequence). CDR3 nucleotide sequence: TGTGCCAGCATCTTCTGGACCGGGGGACAGCTAGAAGCTTTCTTT. Translation: CASIFWTGGQLEAFF. The whole variable domain, remainder taken from reference TRBV7-9 and TRBJ1-1, is DTGVSQNPRHKITKRGQNVTFRCDPISEHNRLYWYRQTLGQGPEFLTYFQNEAQLEKSRLLSDRFSAERPKGSFSTLEIQRTEQGDSAMYLCASIFWTGGQLEAFFGQGTRLTVV.

The J gene is TRBJ2-7, the V gene TRBV18; no reliable D call. V shed 5 bases and J shed 4 bases, with 9 bases lying between them. Germline V gene sequence: CDR1 KGHSH, CDR2 LQKENI. The CDR3 covers 12 residues. The CDR3 DNA sequence: TGTGCCAGCTCAACTGACTCGTACGAGCAGTACTTC. Protein sequence: CASSTDSYEQYF.

The V call is TRBV4-2, the J call TRBJ1-6; D gene ambiguous. The germline V gene has CDR1 LGHNA and CDR2 YNFKEQ. V lost 0 bases to trimming and J lost 15 bases, with 15 bases between them. The CDR3 has 14 residues. The CDR3 DNA reads as TGTGCCAGCAGCCAAGATGAGGCCCTCCGACTCCTCCACTTT. Translation gives CASSQDEALRLLHF.

This clone was observed once. This rearrangement joins TRBV19 to TRBJ1-4; D gene unclear. Germline CDR1 LNHDA, CDR2 SQIVND (reference sequence). CDR3 length equals 14 residues. Trimming removed 5 bases from V and 0 bases from J, with 7 bases in between. The CDR3 sequence: CASSFSATNEKLFF. CDR3 coding DNA: TGTGCCAGTAGTTTTTCCGCAACTAATGAAAAACTGTTTTTT.

V usage is TRBV5-6 and J usage is TRBJ2-7, with 9 bases lining up with TRBD2. V trimming: 0 bases; J trimming: 5 bases; junction bases outside the gene matches: 6. CDR1 is SGHDT and CDR2 is YYEEEE in the germline V gene. The CDR3 totals 15 residues. For the CDR3, the DNA is TGTGCCAGCAGCTTGGTGGCTAGCGGGGAAAACGAGCAGTACTTC. Its translation is CASSLVASGENEQYF. The full variable domain, with the rest looked up from reference TRBV5-6 and TRBJ2-7, is DAGVTQSPTHLIKTRGQQVTLRCSPKSGHDTVSWYQQALGQGPQFIFQYYEEEERQRGNFPDRFSGHQFPNYSSELNVNALLLGDSALYLCASSLVASGENEQYFGPGTRLTVT.

The V call is TRBV5-6, the J call TRBJ1-5; 10 bases map to TRBD1. Unmatched junction bases numbered 5, after V lost 0 bases and J lost 5 bases. CDR3 size: 16 residues. Germline loops: CDR1 SGHDT, CDR2 YYEEEE. The CDR3 DNA follows: TGTGCCAGCAGCTTGGGGCGGACAGGGGGGGATCAGCCCCAGCATTTT. Translating gives CASSLGRTGGDQPQHF.

This clone was recorded only once. CDR3 amino acids: CASSGGTVDQPQHF. The DNA for the CDR3 is TGTGCCAGCAGTGGCGGGACGGTAGATCAGCCCCAGCATTTT. The chain is built from TRBV6-6 and TRBJ1-5; D is perhaps TRBD1 (5 bases). Trimming removed 5 bases from V and 5 bases from J, with 13 bases in between. CDR1 is MNHNY and CDR2 is SVGAGI in the germline V gene (reference sequence). This CDR3 region has 14 residues.

The chain uses TRBV7-2 and TRBJ1-2; D remains unclear. Looked up from germline, CDR1 is SGHTA and CDR2 is FQGNSA. The CDR3 is 14 amino acids. V was clipped by 2 bases and J by 4 bases, with 11 bases between them. The CDR3 spells CASSLQEYLYGYTF. The CDR3 DNA follows: TGTGCCAGCAGCTTACAGGAATACCTCTATGGCTACACCTTC.

The chain couples TRBV6-6 to TRBJ2-7; the D gene is possibly TRBD1 (5 bases). Trimming left V 6 bases short and J 0 bases short, with 15 bases between. Germline loops: CDR1 MNHNY, CDR2 SVGAGI (reference sequence). There are 15 residues in the CDR3. The CDR3 protein is CASRRQQTSSYEQYF. CDR3 nucleotides: TGTGCCAGCAGAAGACAGCAAACCAGCTCCTACGAGCAGTACTTC.

This chain joins TRBV4-3 and TRBJ1-2; 9 bases map to TRBD1. The CDR3 is made up of 14 amino acids. V gave up 5 bases and J gave up 3 bases; unmatched junction bases: 4. Germline CDR1 reads LGHNA; CDR2 reads YSLEER. The CDR3 region is CASSATGGDYGYTF. CDR3 bases: TGCGCCAGCAGCGCAACAGGGGGCGACTATGGCTACACCTTC.

The chain uses TRBV3-1 (or the pseudogene TRBV3-2) and TRBJ1-2; 9 bases are shared with TRBD1. Germline CDR1 and CDR2: LGHDT and YNNKEL (reference sequence). This CDR3 is built from 17 residues. V trimming: 4 bases; J trimming: 4 bases; junction bases outside the gene matches: 13. CDR3 DNA: TGTGCCAGCAGCCCCCGGGACAGGGAGGTAGGGGGCTATGGCTACACCTTC. Residues: CASSPRDREVGGYGYTF.